These 13 T cell receptor beta chains share one sample of origin, sequenced in a study of neurological immune-mediated disorders. From the 5' RACE reads, TCRdb called clonotypes with MiXCR, one entry per CDR3 protein. The table has approximately 84,000 distinct CDR3 sequences, roughly 4.5% seen once; the top ten hold over 5.5%. Indicated time point: longitudinal time-point 3. Specimen: PBMCs. Receptors originate from a woman aged 55-75 years with multiple sclerosis.

This clonotype was seen at least ten times. The rearrangement uses TRBV6-6 and TRBJ1-5; D gene ambiguous. Germline CDR1 is MNHNY and CDR2 is SVGAGI (reference sequence). Trimming cost V 8 bases and J 2 bases, with 13 bases left between them. The CDR3 has 14 amino acids. The CDR3 coding sequence is TGTGCCAGCTGGGTGCAAGGCGGCAATCAGCCCCAGCATTTT. This codes for CASWVQGGNQPQHF.

This clonotype was observed many times. The chain combines TRBV5-6 with TRBJ2-7, with D possibly being TRBD1 (6 bases). Germline CDR1 is SGHDT and CDR2 is YYEEEE. The CDR3 extends over 15 amino acids. Trimming removed 2 bases at V and 3 bases at J, with 15 bases between. CDR3 protein: CASSFGADSIYEQYF. In DNA form, the CDR3 reads TGTGCCAGCAGCTTTGGTGCGGACAGTATCTACGAGCAGTACTTC.

This clonotype was detected ten times or more. This rearrangement joins TRBV7-7 to TRBJ2-1, with 7 bases matching TRBD2. Germline values: CDR1 SSHAT, CDR2 FNYEAQ (reference sequence). V trimming: 2 bases; J trimming: 7 bases; junction bases outside the gene matches: 2. The CDR3 length is 13 residues. CDR3 amino acids: CASSLWEGNEQFF. CDR3 coding DNA: TGTGCCAGCAGCTTATGGGAGGGGAATGAGCAGTTCTTC.

This clonotype appeared many times. J is TRBJ1-1 and V is TRBV13; TRBD1 is a possible D gene (5 bases). V dropped 6 bases and J dropped 1 base, with 18 bases sitting between them. The germline V gene has CDR1 PRHDT and CDR2 FYEKMQ (reference sequence). CDR3 length equals 16 residues. The CDR3 is CASSPSRVGPNTEAFF. CDR3 bases: TGTGCCAGCAGTCCAAGCAGGGTGGGACCGAACACTGAAGCTTTCTTT.

This clonotype was seen repeatedly, ten times or more. The rearrangement joins TRBV7-2 to TRBJ2-1, with 13 bases that match TRBD2. V lost 0 bases to trimming and J lost 12 bases; unmatched junction nucleotides: 2. This CDR3 region has 14 residues. Per germline, CDR1 SGHTA and CDR2 FQGNSA. The CDR3 nucleotides read TGTGCCAGCAGCTTAGCGAGACTAGCGGGGGGGCAGTTCTTC. Translated, it gives CASSLARLAGGQFF. Full variable domain (rest looked up from reference TRBV7-2 and TRBJ2-1): GAGVSQSPSNKVTEKGKDVELRCDPISGHTALYWYRQSLGQGLEFLIYFQGNSAPDKSGLPSDRFSAERTGGSVSTLTIQRTQQEDSAVYLCASSLARLAGGQFFGPGTRLTVL.

In this sample, this clonotype turned up many times. This chain connects TRBV12-3 or TRBV12-4 to TRBJ1-1; D unclear. This CDR3 region has 14 residues. V was clipped by 2 bases and J by 2 bases, with 9 bases between them. The DNA for the CDR3 is TGTGCCAGCAGTTTAAGGGAGACAAACACTGAAGCTTTCTTT. This gives the protein CASSLRETNTEAFF.

Many counts were recorded for this clonotype. The chain links TRBV20-1 to TRBJ2-3; 14 positions agree with TRBD2. The V gene's germline CDR1 is DFQATT and CDR2 SNEGSKA (reference sequence). This CDR3 contains 16 residues. V gave up 6 bases and J gave up 5 bases; unmatched junction bases: 10. CDR3 sequence reads: CSALEGLAGVQDTQYF. DNA for the CDR3: TGCAGTGCACTGGAGGGACTAGCGGGGGTACAAGATACGCAGTATTTT.

This clonotype was recorded many times. The rearrangement uses TRBV5-1 and TRBJ2-6; maybe TRBD2 (7 bases). V was trimmed by 0 bases and J by 4 bases, leaving 14 bases between them. Germline V gene sequence: CDR1 SGHRS, CDR2 YFSETQ. CDR3 length: 17 amino acids. CDR3 nucleotides: TGCGCCAGCAGCTTGGCCTATGGGGGGGCCGGGGCCAACGTCCTGACTTTC. Translated: CASSLAYGGAGANVLTF.

This clonotype was recorded at least ten times. V gene TRBV20-1 combines with J gene TRBJ2-3, with D possibly TRBD2 on 5 matching bases. Trimming took 5 bases from V and 2 from J, leaving 14 bases between them. Germline V gives CDR1 DFQATT, CDR2 SNEGSKA (reference sequence). This CDR3 region has 14 residues. CDR3 in amino acids: CSAPPGLPTDTQYF. CDR3 nucleotide sequence: TGCAGTGCTCCCCCCGGACTGCCCACAGATACGCAGTATTTT.

As to this clonotype: This clone may be a read error of a much larger clone one base away. The chain combines TRBV6-5 with TRBJ2-5, with D possibly matching TRBD2 (6 bases). The length of the CDR3 is 13 residues. V was pared by 5 bases and J by 5 bases, with 12 bases between. Looked up from germline, CDR1 is MNHEY and CDR2 is SVGAGI. CDR3 coding DNA: TGTGCCAGCAGTCTGACTAGAGTCGAGACCCAGTACTTC. It encodes CASSLTRVETQYF.

Ten or more counts support this clonotype. This rearrangement joins TRBV20-1 to TRBJ2-7, with 7 positions matching TRBD2. V lost 5 bases, J lost 7 bases, and 8 bases stayed unmatched. Germline CDR1 and CDR2: DFQATT and SNEGSKA (reference sequence). The CDR3 covers 12 residues. The CDR3 reads CSAWERGGEQYF. CDR3 coding DNA: TGCAGTGCTTGGGAGCGGGGAGGAGAGCAGTACTTC.

In this sample, this clonotype turned up many times. The rearrangement links TRBV12-3 or TRBV12-4 to TRBJ2-5; D gene ambiguous. V was trimmed by 5 bases and J by 5 bases, leaving 12 bases between them. This CDR3 has 13 amino acids. This CDR3 is CASSEGSHETQYF. CDR3 DNA: TGTGCCAGCAGTGAAGGTTCCCATGAGACCCAGTACTTC.

Ten or more counts support this clonotype. The rearrangement uses TRBV7-9 and TRBJ2-7; TRBD1 aligns across 7 bases. V shed 4 bases, J shed 5 bases, and the junction held 11 bases outside the gene matches. Germline CDR1 is SEHNR and CDR2 is FQNEAQ (reference sequence). CDR3 length: 15 residues. The CDR3 nucleotides read TGTGCCAGCAGCTACCCGGGACAGATGGTGAACGAGCAGTACTTC. It is translated as CASSYPGQMVNEQYF.